A single TCR beta chain is shown here with its context. Antigen specificity is unknown. The data belong to a study of OX40 agonist ivuxolimab in advanced cancers. The wider study: Hepatocellular carcinoma, melanoma, renal cell or head and neck cancer occurred in dose-escalation patients.

Assay used: immunoSEQ multiplex PCR; TCRdb lists only in-frame clones, some missing. Among about 98,000 clones, less than 90% were seen once, and the ten largest hold 0.8% to 1%. Study outcomes and limitations: Low normalized T-cell clonal expansion also characterized some of the nonresponders. What antigens the expanded peripheral T cells recognized was never established.

Trimming took off 6 bases at V and 4 bases at J, with 7 bases between the two ends. In germline, CDR1 is MNHNY, CDR2 SVGAGI (reference sequence). The CDR3 has 12 residues. Sequenced material: CD4+ or CD8+ T cells sorted from blood, taken in a trial of the OX40 agonist ivuxolimab. The receptor was derived from an adult with an advanced solid tumor such as melanoma, head and neck, liver or kidney cancer. The chain is built from TRBV6-6 and TRBJ1-3; D not resolved. The CDR3 nucleotides are TGTGCCAGCAGAGCTGAGGGAAACACCATATATTTT. Its translation: CASRAEGNTIYF.